This TCR beta chain was observed in a study of CD8+ T cells in alopecia areata. The V gene lost 1 base and the J gene lost 4 bases, with 17 bases spanning the gap. The V gene's germline CDR1 is MGHRA and CDR2 YSYEKL. This CDR3 region has 16 residues. Regarding the study as a whole: It was observed that many expanded lesional clones persisted in scalp and blood during tofacitinib.

The treatment is: oral pan-JAK inhibitor, 5-10 mg twice daily. Sequencing used cDNA as its template, made by extracting RNA and reverse transcribing it. The method was immunoSEQ multiplex PCR; TCRdb's version includes in-frame clones alone and lacks a portion of them. Among some 44,000 clones, 80% to 95% were seen once, and the ten largest hold approximately 17%. For this clone: The antigen remains undetermined.

The receptor was derived from a human donor with alopecia areata. The chain carries TRBV4-1 and TRBJ2-7; D gene unclear. Sequenced material: CD8+ T cells sorted from blood, taken at week 24, from a patient treated with tofacitinib. The DNA for the CDR3 is TGCGCCAGCAGCCAAGGTTGGGGTGGGGAACAATACGAGCAGTACTTC. The encoded protein is CASSQGWGGEQYEQYF.